Each of the 5 T cell receptor beta chains below was sequenced from the same sample in a study of blood T cell repertoires in COVID-19. Only in-frame clones appear in the TCRdb table, and some are missing; sequencing was by immunoSEQ multiplex PCR. The repertoire holds nearly 35,000 clones, with less than 85% as singletons. The sequenced sample was peripheral blood. The receptors were gathered from a human donor with acute or convalescent COVID-19. The donor label of this sample is uncertain.

CDR3 bases: TGTGCCAGCAGTGATTCATTGGCAGGGGTAGTCGAGCAGTTCTTC. Translated, it gives CASSDSLAGVVEQFF. The chain links TRBV2 to TRBJ2-1, with D perhaps TRBD1 (6 bases). CDR1 is SNHLY and CDR2 is FYNNEI in the germline V gene. This CDR3 is 15 amino acids long. V dropped 3 bases and J dropped 10 bases, with 19 bases sitting between them.

In nucleotides, the CDR3 is TGTGCCAGCAGTATGACAGGGACCGCGGGTGAAAAACTGTTTTTT. Encoded protein: CASSMTGTAGEKLFF. The chain employs TRBV28 and TRBJ1-4; TRBD1 aligns across 7 bases. V was pared by 5 bases and J by 7 bases, with 10 bases of the junction left unmatched. The CDR3 loop spans 15 amino acids. Germline V CDR1 and CDR2: MDHEN, SYDVKM.

This rearrangement joins TRBV30 to TRBJ2-4; D might be TRBD2 (6 bases). Deletions cut 0 bases from V and 5 bases from J, with 11 bases between. The CDR3 runs to 14 residues. The germline V gene has CDR1 GTSNPN and CDR2 SVGIG (reference sequence). The CDR3 DNA sequence: TGTGCCTGGAGTGTATCCAGCGGGCAAAACATTCAGTACTTC. Its protein is CAWSVSSGQNIQYF.

This clone was counted once. The CDR3 DNA is TGTGCCAGCAGGGGTCAAGCGGGGGGGCCTAACAATGAGCAGTTCTTC. It yields the protein CASRGQAGGPNNEQFF. This chain joins TRBV6-6 and TRBJ2-1; 10 bases map to TRBD2. The CDR3 has 16 residues. Germline CDR1 and CDR2: MNHNY and SVGAGI (reference sequence). V dropped 6 bases and J dropped 5; count of bases not matched to a gene: 10.

V and J are TRBV7-9 and TRBJ2-7; D is unclear. V dropped 5 bases and J dropped 2 bases, with 16 bases sitting between them. The CDR3 has 15 residues. The germline V gene has CDR1 SEHNR and CDR2 FQNEAQ (reference sequence). This CDR3 is CASSPSRVSTYEQYF. Here the CDR3 DNA reads TGTGCCAGCAGCCCGAGCCGAGTCTCTACCTACGAGCAGTACTTC.